Listed below are T cell receptor beta chains from one sample, sequenced in a study of blood T cells in healthy people across ages. TCRdb ran MiXCR on the 5' RACE reads and lists one entry per CDR3 protein. The sample includes approximately 800,000 distinct CDR3 sequences, more than 20% of them seen just once. These data were also filed under a second study, of T cells of mothers and their children.

Sequencing was done on a sample of blood. Receptor source: a boy aged 5-17 years in good health. Both conserved end residues are part of each CDR3. Each record gives: D gene, J gene, V gene, clone size, CDR3 protein, CDR3 DNA. D genes are given only for firm matches. Clone size is stated in some rows and not others, as once, few, many or a class when expanded.

>.|TRBJ1-1|TRBV29-1|.
CSVVVRTEAFF
TGCAGCGTTGTAGTACGCACTGAAGCTTTCTTT
>TRBD2|TRBJ2-7|TRBV27|.
CASRITSGGGEQYF
TGTGCCAGCAGAATTACTAGCGGGGGAGGTGAGCAGTACTTC
>TRBD1|TRBJ2-1|TRBV12-3/TRBV12-4|few
CASSLQGGSEQFF
TGTGCCAGCAGTCTCCAAGGGGGCTCTGAGCAGTTCTTC
>TRBD2|TRBJ2-3|TRBV6-5|.
CASSSWTSGRADTQYF
TGTGCCAGCAGTTCTTGGACTAGCGGGAGAGCAGATACGCAGTATTTT
>.|TRBJ1-2|TRBV19|.
CASSLSDTNYGYTF
TGTGCCAGTAGTCTCTCGGACACCAACTATGGCTACACCTTC
>TRBD1|TRBJ2-1|TRBV7-9|.
CASSSTGGLTDEQFF
TGTGCCAGCAGCTCCACAGGGGGCTTGACGGATGAGCAGTTCTTC
>.|TRBJ2-5|TRBV20-1|.
CSAPIGQLQETQYF
TGCAGTGCTCCCATTGGACAGCTACAAGAGACCCAGTACTTC
>.|TRBJ2-1|TRBV15|.
CATSRYNNEQFF
TGTGCCACCAGCAGATATAACAATGAGCAGTTCTTC
>.|TRBJ2-4|TRBV19|few
CASSISGGETKNIQYF
TGTGCCAGTTCTATCTCGGGGGGCGAGACCAAAAACATTCAGTACTTC
>.|TRBJ2-7|TRBV4-3|few
CASSQDLTGGTLIGEQYF
TGCGCCAGCAGCCAAGACCTTACTGGAGGGACTCTTATTGGGGAGCAGTACTTC
>TRBD1|TRBJ2-5|TRBV11-1|few
CASSLAPDGQGMGETQYF
TGTGCCAGCAGCTTAGCCCCGGATGGACAGGGGATGGGGGAGACCCAGTACTTC
>.|TRBJ2-7|TRBV20-1|.
CSASNRDYEQYF
TGCAGTGCTAGTAACAGAGACTACGAGCAGTACTTC
>.|TRBJ2-5|TRBV14|few
CASSQGQPVEETQYF
TGTGCCAGCAGCCAAGGACAGCCCGTTGAAGAGACCCAGTACTTC
>.|TRBJ2-3|TRBV12-3/TRBV12-4|few
CAITRGFIDTQYF
TGTGCCATCACGAGAGGGTTCATTGATACGCAGTATTTT
>TRBD2|TRBJ2-1|TRBV11-1|.
CASSFKRGGPYNEQFF
TGTGCCAGCAGCTTTAAGCGGGGGGGCCCCTACAATGAGCAGTTCTTC
>.|TRBJ1-3|TRBV14|.
CASSQLRNTIYF
TGTGCCAGCAGCCAATTGAGAAACACCATATATTTT
>TRBD2|TRBJ2-1|TRBV12-3/TRBV12-4|.
CASSPGLAGASQFF
TGTGCCAGCAGTCCCGGGCTAGCGGGAGCTAGTCAGTTCTTC
>.|TRBJ2-1|TRBV6-6|few
CASRSGGETNNEQFF
TGTGCCAGCAGGTCCGGCGGGGAGACTAACAATGAGCAGTTCTTC
>.|TRBJ1-2|TRBV29-1|.
CSANFGTGYGYTF
TGCAGCGCCAATTTCGGGACGGGCTATGGCTACACCTTC
>.|TRBJ1-2|TRBV29-1|few
CSAPTGTPIPYGYTF
TGCAGCGCCCCTACCGGGACACCTATCCCCTATGGCTACACCTTC
>.|TRBJ2-5|TRBV9|few
CASSVGGEEETQYF
TGTGCCAGCAGCGTAGGGGGGGAGGAAGAGACCCAGTACTTC
>.|TRBJ2-6|TRBV20-1|.
CSARDNRLSGANVLTF
TGCAGTGCTAGAGACAACAGGCTCTCTGGGGCCAACGTCCTGACTTTC
>TRBD2|TRBJ2-5|TRBV28|.
CASSSDRLAGGRETQYF
TGTGCCAGCAGTTCCGACCGACTAGCGGGAGGGAGGGAGACCCAGTACTTC
>.|TRBJ2-3|TRBV29-1|few
CSVDLRDSTDTQYF
TGCAGCGTTGACCTGCGGGACAGCACAGATACGCAGTATTTT
>.|TRBJ2-2|TRBV6-5|.
CAISRSTGELFF
TGTGCCATATCGCGGAGTACCGGGGAGCTGTTTTTT
>TRBD2|TRBJ2-1|TRBV25-1|.
CASGRTSGGNYNEQFF
TGTGCCAGCGGGCGGACTAGCGGGGGGAACTACAATGAGCAGTTCTTC
>.|TRBJ2-5|TRBV29-1|few
CSVDRQLLQETQYF
TGCAGCGTTGATAGGCAGTTACTTCAAGAGACCCAGTACTTC
>TRBD1|TRBJ2-6|TRBV27|.
CASSSPATGLNSGANVLTF
TGTGCCAGCAGTTCCCCTGCGACAGGGTTAAACTCTGGGGCCAACGTCCTGACTTTC
>.|TRBJ1-4|TRBV7-2|.
CASSLANLEGEKLFF
TGTGCCAGCAGCTTAGCGAATCTTGAGGGAGAAAAACTGTTTTTT
>.|TRBJ2-1|TRBV7-3|few
CASSLRRGEQFF
TGTGCCAGCAGCTTAAGACGTGGTGAGCAGTTCTTC
>TRBD2|TRBJ2-5|TRBV7-2|.
CASTPNTAGGETQYF
TGTGCCAGCACCCCTAATACAGCCGGGGGGGAGACCCAGTACTTC
>.|TRBJ2-5|TRBV6-2/TRBV6-3|few
CASSYSLEFGGLKTQYF
TGTGCCAGCAGTTACTCTCTTGAATTCGGGGGGCTGAAGACCCAGTACTTC
>TRBD1|TRBJ2-1|TRBV4-1|few
CASSLSGQGIGEQFF
TGCGCCAGCAGCCTATCGGGACAGGGGATAGGTGAGCAGTTCTTC
>TRBD1|TRBJ1-4|TRBV4-1|few
CASSQDTGAREKLFF
TGCGCCAGCAGCCAAGACACAGGGGCGCGCGAAAAACTGTTTTTT
>.|TRBJ1-2|TRBV20-1|.
CSARVALRGTNYGYTF
TGCAGTGCTAGAGTAGCCCTGAGGGGGACTAACTATGGCTACACCTTC
>.|TRBJ2-7|TRBV7-6|.
CAGSLALTGRGSYEQYF
TGTGCCGGCAGCTTAGCTCTCACCGGCAGGGGATCCTACGAGCAGTACTTC
>.|TRBJ2-7|TRBV5-1|.
CASSIRDGSTYEQYF
TGCGCCAGCAGCATCCGGGACGGCTCGACCTACGAGCAGTACTTC
>TRBD1|TRBJ2-1|TRBV5-1|.
CASSEMGQNNEQFF
TGCGCCAGCAGCGAAATGGGACAGAACAATGAGCAGTTCTTC
>TRBD1|TRBJ2-7|TRBV12-3/TRBV12-4|.
CASSFPNDRANEQYF
TGTGCCAGCAGTTTCCCTAACGACAGGGCGAACGAGCAGTACTTC
>.|TRBJ2-1|TRBV7-2|.
CASSLAPEYNEQFF
TGTGCCAGCAGCTTAGCGCCCGAGTACAATGAGCAGTTCTTC
>TRBD2|TRBJ2-1|TRBV7-2|.
CASSSWTSGIHEQFF
TGTGCCAGCAGCTCATGGACTAGCGGGATCCATGAGCAGTTCTTC
>TRBD1|TRBJ1-3|TRBV6-2/TRBV6-3|.
CASLLDRPSSGNTIYF
TGTGCCAGCCTTTTGGACAGGCCCTCGTCTGGAAACACCATATATTTT
>.|TRBJ1-2|TRBV20-1|few
CSAKRTENYGYTF
TGCAGTGCTAAGAGGACAGAAAACTATGGCTACACCTTC
>TRBD1|TRBJ2-7|TRBV7-2|.
CASSPLTGDEQHF
TGTGCCAGCAGCCCCTTGACAGGGGACGAGCAGCACTTC
>.|TRBJ2-2|TRBV18|.
CASSPLGGDDTGELFF
TGTGCCAGCTCACCCCTAGGAGGGGATGACACCGGGGAGCTGTTTTTT
>.|TRBJ1-4|TRBV28|.
CASSPPWEKLFF
TGTGCCAGCAGTCCACCATGGGAAAAACTGTTTTTT
>.|TRBJ1-2|TRBV6-6|.
CASRWDYGYTF
TGTGCCAGCAGATGGGATTATGGCTACACCTTC
>.|TRBJ1-2|TRBV3-1|.
CASSHLVTAFNGCTF
TGTGCCAGCAGCCACCTGGTTACAGCGTTCAATGGCTGCACCTTC
>.|TRBJ2-3|TRBV6-5|few
CASSYTIAHTTDTQYF
TGTGCCAGCAGTTACACGATCGCTCATACCACAGATACGCAGTATTTT
>.|TRBJ2-7|TRBV27|.
CASSFGPRYEQYF
TGTGCCAGCAGTTTCGGACCGCGATACGAGCAGTACTTC
>.|TRBJ1-5|TRBV7-9|.
CASSLGLPGQPQHF
TGTGCCAGCAGCTTAGGACTCCCAGGGCAGCCCCAGCATTTT
>.|TRBJ2-5|TRBV29-1|few
CSVETSIQETQYF
TGCAGCGTTGAGACATCAATACAAGAGACCCAGTACTTC
>.|TRBJ1-1|TRBV7-2|.
CASSTYTGMNTEAFF
TGTGCCAGCAGCACCTATACAGGGATGAACACTGAGGCTTTCTTT
>TRBD2|TRBJ2-1|TRBV4-2|few
CASSQVWAGATLGNNEQFF
TGTGCCAGCAGCCAAGTTTGGGCGGGAGCAACTTTGGGGAACAATGAGCAGTTCTTC